These 17 T cell receptor beta chains came from one sample sequenced in a study of STAT5B mutations in CD4+ large granular lymphocyte leukemia. TCRdb keeps only in-frame clones here, not all; method: immunoSEQ multiplex PCR. The sample comprises about 38,000 clones, approximately 85% of which are singletons, and 1% to 1.5% rests with the top ten. Sequenced input: CD4+ T cells from blood buffy coats. The receptors were gathered from a human donor in good health.

As regards this clone: Other DNA sequences in the same sample also yield this CDR3. This chain joins TRBV25-1 and TRBJ2-2; D is possibly TRBD1 or TRBD2 (7 bases each). CDR3 size: 15 residues. Trimming took off 4 bases at V and 3 bases at J, with 12 bases between the two ends. Germline CDR1 reads MGHDK; CDR2 reads SYGVNS. The CDR3: CASSATGRDTGELFF. The CDR3 coding sequence is TGTGCCAGCAGTGCGACAGGGAGGGACACCGGGGAGCTGTTTTTT.

The V call is TRBV5-1, the J call TRBJ2-7; perhaps TRBD1 as D (6 bases). Germline V lookup: CDR1 SGHRS, CDR2 YFSETQ. There are 14 residues in the CDR3. V dropped 4 bases and J dropped 2 bases, with 13 bases sitting between them. The CDR3 here is CASSTNRVPYEQYF. In nucleotides, the CDR3 is TGCGCCAGCAGCACGAACAGGGTCCCCTACGAGCAGTACTTC.

The V gene is TRBV19, the J gene TRBJ1-5; maybe TRBD1 (5 bases). Trimming shortened V by 4 bases and J by 6 bases, and 13 bases separated the two germline ends. The germline CDR1 and CDR2 sequences are LNHDA and SQIVND (reference sequence). The CDR3 sequence is 14 residues long. CDR3 region: CASSRSEGSQPQHF. DNA of the CDR3: TGTGCCAGTAGTAGATCGGAGGGGAGTCAGCCCCAGCATTTT.

This chain uses TRBV19 with TRBJ1-2; D unclear. V was trimmed by 2 bases and J by 4 bases, leaving 8 bases between them. The length of the CDR3 is 13 residues. CDR1 is LNHDA and CDR2 is SQIVND in the germline V gene (reference sequence). The CDR3 region has the DNA TGTGCCAGTAGTATAAAGGGAACCTATGGCTACACCTTC. Amino acids: CASSIKGTYGYTF.

CDR3 region: CASSDPSTGSYEQYF. Written as DNA, the CDR3 is TGTGCCAGCAGTGACCCCTCGACAGGATCCTACGAGCAGTACTTC. The chain is built from TRBV25-1 and TRBJ2-7, with D possibly being TRBD1 (6 bases). The V end was cut by 3 bases, the J end by 1 base, with 13 bases between. The CDR3 spans 15 residues. The germline gives CDR1 MGHDK, CDR2 SYGVNS.

This clone was seen a single time. The chain joins TRBV6-1 to TRBJ1-2; tentatively, D is TRBD1 (5 bases). Trimming removed 7 bases at V and 4 bases at J, with 13 bases between. The V gene's germline CDR1 is MNHNS and CDR2 SASEGT. The CDR3 is made up of 13 amino acids. The DNA for the CDR3 is TGTGCCAGCACCTCTACCGGGGGCTATGGCTACACCTTC. Its translation: CASTSTGGYGYTF.

The V and J genes are TRBV28 and TRBJ1-2, with no clear D. Germline V lookup: CDR1 MDHEN, CDR2 SYDVKM. CDR3 length equals 13 residues. The germline V and J ends were trimmed by 2 bases and 1 base, with 5 bases remaining between them. The CDR3 region has the DNA TGTGCCAGCAGTTTAAACAGTAACTATGGCTACACCTTC. This translates into CASSLNSNYGYTF.

The rearrangement uses TRBV18 and TRBJ2-1; no firm D call. There are 12 residues in the CDR3. V lost 0 bases, J lost 4 bases, and 1 base lay in between. Germline CDR1 reads KGHSH; CDR2 reads LQKENI. CDR3 amino acids: CASSPPYNEQFF. The CDR3, as DNA: TGTGCCAGCTCACCACCGTACAATGAGCAGTTCTTC.

The rearrangement links TRBV7-3 to TRBJ1-2, with TRBD1 as a possible D gene (5 bases). This CDR3 is built from 18 residues. Germline V gene data show CDR1 as SGHTA and CDR2 as FQGTGA. Trimming cost V 1 base and J 4 bases, with 22 bases left between them. CDR3 amino acids: CASSLSPGGGLFRYGYTF. The CDR3 DNA sequence: TGTGCCAGCAGCTTAAGTCCCGGGGGTGGGCTATTCCGCTATGGCTACACCTTC. The variable domain in full, completed from reference TRBV7-3 and TRBJ1-2, reads GAGVSQTPSNKVTEKGKYVELRCDPISGHTALYWYRQSLGQGPEFLIYFQGTGAADDSGLPNDRFFAVRPEGSVSTLKIQRTERGDSAVYLCASSLSPGGGLFRYGYTFGSGTRLTVV.

The V gene is TRBV5-1, the J gene TRBJ1-1; D is uncertain. CDR1 is SGHRS and CDR2 is YFSETQ in the germline V gene. V was pared by 1 base and J by 0 bases, with 7 bases between. The CDR3 totals 14 residues. The CDR3 here is CASSLNSMNTEAFF. The CDR3 DNA follows: TGCGCCAGCAGCTTGAACAGCATGAACACTGAAGCTTTCTTT.

This clone was recorded a few times. This chain links TRBV5-4 with TRBJ2-1; 8 bases are shared with TRBD1. Germline V lookup: CDR1 SGHNT, CDR2 YYREEE (reference sequence). This CDR3 contains 13 residues. V lost 5 bases and J lost 10; bases outside the gene matches: 8. The CDR3 nucleotides read TGTGCCAGCAGGCCCAGCAGGGACAGGGAGCAGTTCTTC. It specifies CASRPSRDREQFF.

V gene TRBV5-4 combines with J gene TRBJ1-4; D gene ambiguous. The V and J ends lost 0 bases and 6 bases respectively, with 9 bases between them. CDR1 and CDR2 from the germline V gene are SGHNT and YYREEE (reference sequence). This CDR3 spans 14 amino acids. CDR3 in amino acids: CASSLDVYHEKLFF. For the CDR3, the DNA is TGTGCCAGCAGCTTGGACGTCTACCATGAAAAACTGTTTTTT. Full variable domain (rest looked up from reference TRBV5-4 and TRBJ1-4): ETGVTQSPTHLIKTRGQQVTLRCSSQSGHNTVSWYQQALGQGPQFIFQYYREEENGRGNFPPRFSGLQFPNYSSELNVNALELDDSALYLCASSLDVYHEKLFFGSGTQLSVL.

The rearrangement uses TRBV6-5 and TRBJ1-2; D remains ambiguous. V dropped 7 bases and J dropped 7 bases, with 19 bases sitting between them. The CDR3 length is 14 residues. The germline V gene encodes CDR1 MNHEY and CDR2 SVGAGI. Written as DNA, the CDR3 is TGTGCCAGCACTCAAGCCGAGTCCCTGGGTGGCTACACCTTC. It translates to CASTQAESLGGYTF.

This chain connects TRBV15 to TRBJ2-3; D is unresolved. CDR1 is LNHNV and CDR2 is YYDKDF in the germline V gene (reference sequence). This CDR3 has 13 amino acids. Deletions cut 0 bases from V and 2 bases from J, with 3 bases between. Written as DNA, the CDR3 is TGTGCCACCAGCAGAGATCCCACAGATACGCAGTATTTT. Its protein product is CATSRDPTDTQYF.

The CDR3: CASSARTGLTYEQYF. DNA for the CDR3: TGTGCCAGCAGCGCCAGGACAGGGCTCACCTACGAGCAGTACTTC. The gene calls are TRBV9 and TRBJ2-7; 8 bases line up with TRBD1. J lost 2 bases, V lost 3 bases, and 7 bases had no gene match. Germline V gene data show CDR1 as SGDLS and CDR2 as YYNGEE. The CDR3 extends over 15 amino acids.

The chain links TRBV7-6 to TRBJ2-1, with D hard to call. CDR1 and CDR2 from the germline V gene are SGHVS and FNYEAQ. V was cut by 4 bases and J by 7 bases, with 11 bases left in between. CDR3 size: 13 residues. The CDR3 here is CASSWAEENEQFF. DNA of the CDR3: TGTGCCAGCAGCTGGGCCGAGGAGAATGAGCAGTTCTTC.

The chain joins TRBV29-1 to TRBJ2-2; D gene uncertain. Germline-derived CDR1 and CDR2 are SQVTM and ANQGSEA. With 5 bases removed from V and 6 bases from J, the gap between germline ends came to 7 bases. There are 11 residues in the CDR3. This CDR3 reads CSVMAPGELFF. CDR3 DNA: TGCAGCGTTATGGCCCCCGGGGAGCTGTTTTTT.